This T cell receptor (beta chain) came from a study of identifying expanded T cells in peripheral blood (dated by TCRdb to about 2019). With regard to the full study: Four technical replicates, made by sequencing separate aliquots from the same pool of genomic DNA, were compared pairwise.

From the cysteine through the phenylalanine, the CDR3 covers 14 amino acids. The kept DNA is CDR3 alone, 42 bases in frame from the first base. Relative to germline, V is 2 bases shorter and J is 4 bases shorter, with 9 bases between their ends. Looking up the germline V gene (reference sequence) yields CDR1 WNHNN and CDR2 SYGVQD. Broader findings and caveats from the paper: The authors expected that biological variance in healthy repertoires might rise further over much longer intervals, such as months to years. Both the number of clones called differentially abundant and the false-positive rate were significantly reduced by the beta-binomial model across all healthy-donor time intervals. The binomial model flagged around 1.1 differentially abundant clones between technical replicates, compared with around 15 over approximately 2 weeks and about 20 over four weeks. In all healthy donors, the variance in clone template counts between samples taken around 2 weeks apart rose significantly as total template count increased.

The immunoSEQ Assay, which relies on bias-controlled multiplex PCR amplification of genomic DNA, was used to profile TCRbeta CDR3 regions. The authors' pipeline ran thus. The absolute abundance of each unique TCRbeta CDR3 region was quantified after sequences were collapsed and filtered. Differential abundance was assessed using a binomial (Fisher-equivalent) model and a beta-binomial model in which time-dependent variance fitted from healthy donors was added. Clones with fewer than 5 combined templates were removed, and a clone was called differentially abundant if the clone's Benjamini-Hochberg FDR was below 0.01. Using the form v = (b*log(k)+a)^2, the beta-binomial variance was modeled as a function of the total template count across the two samples. TCRdb carries this immuneACCESS record with in-frame sequences only. Its versions omit some clonotypes, under half of them owing to an unresolved V gene in the studies checked, with the rest unexplained. D and trimming were read from the DNA, whereas the V and J calls and clone size are those reported in that table. Within this sample are around 130,000 clones, with 86% of them counted one time only. Of the sample, 7.5% to 9% falls within the top ten clones.

On this clone: Its antigen target is currently unknown. Nothing much larger sits one base from this clone, and base qualities are not available.

During the collection period, no infections or other immune events were recorded for the healthy donors. Time-dependent variance in a beta-binomial model of T-cell clone differential abundance was calibrated using healthy-donor blood repertoires as a training cohort. The training cohort comprised about ten healthy donors, 3 female and 7 male. An age range of about 29 to 65 years, with an average of around 44 years, was recorded for the donors. Obtained from a commercial supplier, whole blood was collected from each healthy donor at three time points set around 14 days apart. Genomic DNA was extracted from unsorted whole blood for immunosequencing.

The chain couples TRBV10-1 to TRBJ2-1; the D gene assignment is ambiguous. This TCR derives from a person aged 18 to 75 in good health. The sample taken for sequencing was blood. The DNA sequence is TGCGCCAGCAGTGAGGAGGTGGGTTACAATGAGCAGTTCTTC. Its amino acids are CASSEEVGYNEQFF.